A single sample is the source of the 10 T cell receptor beta chains below, sequenced in a study of blood T cells in healthy people across ages. Together with a sample-barcoded 5' primer, a J-beta primer mix was included in a second PCR lasting about 7 to 11 cycles. From the 5' RACE reads, TCRdb called clonotypes with MiXCR, one entry per CDR3 protein. The sample has 1.8 million or so distinct CDR3 sequences, about two fifths seen once. Sequencing used blood. All receptors come from a human donor in good health.

This clonotype has a handful of counts. The chain recombines TRBV29-1 with TRBJ1-2; D ambiguous. Trimming took off 4 bases at V and 8 bases at J, with 14 bases between the two ends. Germline CDR1 reads SQVTM; CDR2 reads ANQGSEA. CDR3 length equals 12 residues. In DNA, the CDR3 is TGCAGCGTTGCCCTCGAGGGTGGAGGCTACACCTTC. Its protein product is CSVALEGGGYTF.

This clonotype was observed at least ten times. V usage is TRBV7-8 and J usage is TRBJ2-5; D gene uncertain. V shed 1 base and J shed 3 bases, with 6 bases lying between them. The CDR3 is 13 amino acids. Germline values: CDR1 SGHVS, CDR2 FQNEAQ. This CDR3 is CASSLDGEETQYF. Written as DNA, the CDR3 is TGTGCCAGCAGCTTAGATGGGGAAGAGACCCAGTACTTC.

This sequence joins TRBV7-3 and TRBJ2-1; possible D gene TRBD1, 6 bases. V was pared by 4 bases and J by 5 bases, with 15 bases between. The CDR3 contains 15 residues. Germline CDR1 is SGHTA and CDR2 is FQGTGA. CDR3 amino acids: CASSSFRTADNEQFF. CDR3 bases: TGTGCCAGCAGCTCATTTAGGACAGCCGACAATGAGCAGTTCTTC.

This clonotype occurred a few times. The chain carries TRBV20-1 and TRBJ2-7, with 7 bases fitting TRBD2. Germline trimming cut 5 bases from V and 4 bases from J; bases unmatched to any gene: 5. The V gene's germline CDR1 is DFQATT and CDR2 SNEGSKA (reference sequence). This CDR3 has 12 amino acids. CDR3 in amino acids: CSAAGVLYEQYF. The CDR3 DNA is TGCAGTGCTGCGGGAGTTTTATACGAGCAGTACTTC.

The chain is built from TRBV28 and TRBJ1-4; possibly TRBD1 for D (5 bases). Germline assignment: CDR1 MDHEN and CDR2 SYDVKM. Trimming pared 6 bases from V and 5 bases from J, leaving 13 bases between. The CDR3 is made up of 14 amino acids. In DNA, the CDR3 is TGTGCCAGCAGCGCACCAGACAGAAATGAAAAACTGTTTTTT. Amino acid sequence: CASSAPDRNEKLFF.

The chain is built from TRBV25-1 and TRBJ2-1; 9 positions match TRBD2. The germline V gene has CDR1 MGHDK and CDR2 SYGVNS. The CDR3 loop spans 17 amino acids. The V segment lost 3 bases and the J segment 6 bases; nucleotides outside the gene matches: 12. CDR3 DNA: TGTGCCAGCAGTGAGCCTAAATTAGCGGGGGTCCCCAATGAGCAGTTCTTC. Translating it yields CASSEPKLAGVPNEQFF.

This clonotype has more than one count but fewer than ten. The gene calls are TRBV29-1 and TRBJ1-2; D perhaps matches TRBD1 (5 bases). The CDR3 spans 15 residues. V lost 2 bases, J lost 9 bases, and 22 bases lay in between. Germline V lookup: CDR1 SQVTM, CDR2 ANQGSEA. The CDR3 is CSVENPLTGGESYTF. CDR3 DNA: TGCAGCGTTGAAAACCCCCTTACAGGTGGCGAGAGCTACACCTTC.

This clonotype has just one count. The genes are TRBV20-1 and TRBJ2-1, with D tentatively TRBD2 (6 bases). The J call may be mistaken, given a closer DNA end match to TRBJ2-7. The CDR3 extends over 16 amino acids. Germline values: CDR1 DFQATT, CDR2 SNEGSKA (reference sequence). The CDR3 bases are TGCAGTGCCCTCACCGGGGACTCGAGCTCCTACAATGAGCAGTACTTC. This translates into CSALTGDSSSYNEQYF.

The chain uses TRBV6-2 or TRBV6-3 and TRBJ2-7; no definite D call. Trimming left V 2 bases short and J 8 bases short, with 16 bases between. The V gene's germline CDR1 is MNHEY and CDR2 SVGEGT. CDR3 length: 14 amino acids. Written as DNA, the CDR3 is TGTGCCAGCAGTTACCTTCGGGTCCTCGCGCAGCAGTACTTC. This gives the protein CASSYLRVLAQQYF.

V is TRBV7-2 and J is TRBJ2-2, with D perhaps TRBD2 (6 bases). Trimming stripped 1 base from V and 3 bases from J, with 9 bases between. CDR1 and CDR2 (germline): SGHTA, FQGNSA. The CDR3 consists of 15 residues. For the CDR3, the DNA is TGTGCCAGCAGCTTAGACCCGGGGGACACCGGGGAGCTGTTTTTT. Its protein product is CASSLDPGDTGELFF. Full variable domain (missing parts from reference TRBV7-2 and TRBJ2-2): GAGVSQSPSNKVTEKGKDVELRCDPISGHTALYWYRQSLGQGLEFLIYFQGNSAPDKSGLPSDRFSAERTGGSVSTLTIQRTQQEDSAVYLCASSLDPGDTGELFFGEGSRLTVL.